The entry that follows covers one T cell receptor (beta chain) sequence. Its antigen is not yet known. Per-base qualities were not stored, and no clone one base away is much larger. V trim: 6 bases; J trim: 4 bases; unmatched bases: 5. CDR1 is given as SGHNT and CDR2 as YENEEA, both from the germline V gene. There are 14 amino acids in the CDR3, from cysteine to phenylalanine inclusive. Only the CDR3 part of the read is kept: 42 bases, read in frame from the first base. These data are taken from a study of human CD4 T cells and Enterobacteriaceae (dated by TCRdb to the early 2020s). Overall study outcomes, separate from this receptor: The reactivity of ex vivo clonotypes was inferred solely by matching the nucleotide sequences of those clonotypes to CFSE-low cultures from the same donors. Compared with specific clonotypes, broadly cross-reactive clonotypes seemed more expanded ex vivo, with about 55% of the 19 and about 60% of the roughly 30 falling in the top 5%.

The ex vivo total memory CD4+ samples were sequenced at deep level, which gave a detection sensitivity of one cell in 200,000. Genomic DNA was extracted from cell pellets with the QIAamp DNA Micro Kit, and its quantity and purity were checked by spectrophotometry. The immunoSEQ multiplex PCR assay was used to amplify the TCR Vbeta CDR3 regions. Amplicons were sequenced on the Illumina HiSeq platform. Retrieved sequences were 87 nucleotides long and contained the CDR3 region. The study's processing was this. Each unique productive TCR Vbeta nucleotide sequence counted as a clonotype and was quantified by productive template frequency from ImmunoSEQ Analyzer V3.0. Expanded clonotypes were defined using a threshold set at the top 5th percentile of each repertoire ranked by frequency. The R package fossil was used to compute repertoire overlap as Chao-Jaccard, and the R package MASS was used to visualize the overlap by nonmetric multidimensional scaling. TCRdb re-hosts the immuneACCESS table, in-frame sequences only. Its copies lack some clones; in the studies checked, an unresolved V gene accounts for under half of them, and the cause for the rest is not known. D and trimming were read from the DNA, whereas the V and J calls and clone size are those reported in that table. The sample table shows 27,000 or so clones, and roughly 80% are seen once. The ten largest clonotypes hold around 0.88% of the sample.

Memory CD4+ T cells were FACS-sorted on a FACSAria III to over 95% purity as all CD4+ cells other than CD45RA+CCR7+CD95- naive cells. Healthy donor blood was obtained from blood donation centers in Switzerland. Positive selection with CD4 and CD14 magnetic microbeads was used to enrich total CD4+ T cells and monocytes. CD8+, CD14+, CD16+, CD56+, CD19+ and CD25-bright cells were excluded prior to sorting. To assess in vivo expansion of bacteria-reactive clonotypes, total memory CD4+ T cells from a couple of blood donors were sequenced directly ex vivo. Isolation of peripheral blood mononuclear cells from donor blood was performed with Ficoll-Paque Plus.

The sequenced sample consisted of memory CD4+ T cells from blood. The meaning of the sample's cell subset or site label: total memory CD4 T cells sorted directly ex vivo, unstimulated. The source of this sequence is a human donor in good health. The V and J genes are TRBV11-3 and TRBJ2-7; a stretch of 11 junction bases matches TRBD1. The DNA reads as follows: TGTGCCAGCAGTGGACAGGGGGCAAGGTACGAGCAGTACTTC. It encodes CASSGQGARYEQYF.